The 32 T cell receptor beta chains in this list originate from one sample, sequenced in a study of early T cells in non-severe SARS-CoV-2 infection. TCRdb re-called the 5' RACE reads through MiXCR, storing one row per CDR3 protein. The table records some 33,000 distinct CDR3 sequences, 4.5% to 6% of them present only once. Sequenced: whole blood. Source of these receptors: an adult who was a healthcare worker with PCR-confirmed SARS-CoV-2 infection or an uninfected control (not recorded which).

This clonotype occurred many times. V is TRBV7-2 and J is TRBJ1-1, with TRBD1 matching over 7 bases. J lost 4 bases, V lost 7 bases, and 9 bases had no gene match. Germline CDR1 and CDR2: SGHTA and FQGNSA. The CDR3 sequence is 14 residues long. The chain's CDR3 is CASKGYSGGTEAFF. DNA of the CDR3: TGTGCCAGCAAGGGCTACTCAGGGGGCACTGAAGCTTTCTTT.

This clonotype has at least ten counts. In nucleotides, the CDR3 is TGCGCCAGCAGCTTGATAGGTCTCGCAGATACGCAGTATTTT. Translating gives CASSLIGLADTQYF. The chain combines TRBV5-1 with TRBJ2-3; D uncertain. Between the trimmed V and J ends, which lost 1 base and 4 bases, there was a span of 10 bases. The CDR3 runs to 14 residues. Germline V CDR1 and CDR2: SGHRS, YFSETQ.

The V call is TRBV27, the J call TRBJ2-1; maybe TRBD2 (6 bases). The CDR3 loop spans 15 amino acids. CDR1 and CDR2 (germline): MNHEY, SMNVEV (reference sequence). V lost 5 bases and J 2 bases, leaving 13 bases between the germline ends. This CDR3 is CASSPRWGAYNEQFF. CDR3 in DNA: TGTGCCAGCAGTCCCCGGTGGGGGGCCTACAATGAGCAGTTCTTC.

The chain has TRBV28 and TRBJ1-2; possibly TRBD1 for D (5 bases). This CDR3 contains 13 residues. V dropped 5 bases and J dropped 8 bases, with 15 bases sitting between them. The germline V gene has CDR1 MDHEN and CDR2 SYDVKM. Written as DNA, the CDR3 is TGTGCCAGCAGTCTCCGACAGACCGGAGGCTACACCTTC. Translated, it gives CASSLRQTGGYTF.

This clonotype was recorded at least ten times. The chain recombines TRBV18 with TRBJ2-7, with 10 bases fitting TRBD2. The CDR3 is 14 residues long. The germline gives CDR1 KGHSH, CDR2 LQKENI. After removal of 6 bases from V and 3 bases from J, the junction contained 5 bases not matched to a gene. DNA for the CDR3: TGTGCCAGCTCTCAGATAGCGGGGGGCTACGAGCAGTACTTC. This sequence encodes CASSQIAGGYEQYF.

This clonotype was observed many times. The gene calls are TRBV4-3 and TRBJ2-7; no firm D call. Trimming removed 0 bases at V and 7 bases at J, with 13 bases between. This CDR3 region has 14 residues. Germline assignment: CDR1 LGHNA and CDR2 YSLEER. CDR3 sequence (DNA): TGCGCCAGCAGCCAAGATCCCGGGCCCGGGGAGCAGTACTTC. Residues: CASSQDPGPGEQYF.

The chain recombines TRBV7-9 with TRBJ2-3; D unresolved. The germline V and J ends were trimmed by 3 bases and 2 bases, with 6 bases remaining between them. There are 13 residues in the CDR3. The germline V gene has CDR1 SEHNR and CDR2 FQNEAQ (reference sequence). DNA for the CDR3: TGTGCCAGCAGCTTGGACGCCACAGATACGCAGTATTTT. Protein sequence: CASSLDATDTQYF.

V is TRBV7-9 and J is TRBJ1-2; D remains unclear. The CDR3 contains 12 residues. Per the germline V gene, CDR1 is SEHNR and CDR2 is FQNEAQ (reference sequence). The germline V and J ends were trimmed by 5 bases and 2 bases, with 6 bases remaining between them. In nucleotides, the CDR3 is TGTGCCAGCAGCACACAGAACTATGGCTACACCTTC. Protein product: CASSTQNYGYTF.

This clonotype has ten or more counts. J is TRBJ2-2 and V is TRBV18, with D possibly matching TRBD1 (6 bases). In germline, CDR1 is KGHSH, CDR2 LQKENI. The CDR3 totals 16 residues. V shed 2 bases and J shed 1 base, with 11 bases lying between them. The CDR3 nucleotides read TGTGCCAGCTCACCAAGCGCACAGGGGAACACCGGGGAGCTGTTTTTT. Amino acid sequence: CASSPSAQGNTGELFF.

This clonotype has just a few counts. The V call is TRBV7-9, the J call TRBJ1-4; D is possibly TRBD1 (5 bases). CDR3 length: 14 residues. Germline CDR1 and CDR2: SEHNR and FQNEAQ (reference sequence). Trimming removed 8 bases at V and 8 bases at J, with 18 bases between. The CDR3 region is CASLKGREGEKLFF. The CDR3 DNA is TGTGCCAGCCTCAAGGGGCGCGAGGGCGAAAAACTGTTTTTT. The complete variable domain, with remaining parts taken from reference TRBV7-9 and TRBJ1-4, reads DTGVSQNPRHKITKRGQNVTFRCDPISEHNRLYWYRQTLGQGPEFLTYFQNEAQLEKSRLLSDRFSAERPKGSFSTLEIQRTEQGDSAMYLCASLKGREGEKLFFGSGTQLSVL.

This clonotype came up a few times. The chain is built from TRBV10-3 and TRBJ2-7; 7 bases align to TRBD1. CDR1 and CDR2 from the germline V gene are ENHRY and SYGVKD. CDR3 length equals 14 residues. After removal of 6 bases from V and 3 bases from J, the junction contained 8 bases not matched to a gene. The CDR3 coding sequence is TGTGCCATCAGGAGACAGGGCCCCCACTACGAGCAGTACTTC. As protein: CAIRRQGPHYEQYF.

This clonotype occurred many times. The CDR3 protein is CAISNSGGGIYEQYF. The CDR3 bases are TGTGCCATCAGTAATAGCGGGGGAGGCATTTACGAGCAGTACTTC. The chain recombines TRBV10-3 with TRBJ2-7; 9 bases fit TRBD2. The CDR3 sequence is 15 residues long. The germline V gene encodes CDR1 ENHRY and CDR2 SYGVKD. The J segment lost 4 bases and the V segment lost 5 bases, leaving 9 bases of the junction unmatched.

This clonotype was seen many times. The rearrangement links TRBV3-1 to TRBJ2-3; D is perhaps TRBD2 (5 bases). Germline-derived CDR1 and CDR2 are LGHDT and YNNKEL (reference sequence). V lost 1 base to trimming and J lost 0 bases, with 11 bases between them. This CDR3 has 16 residues. Here the CDR3 reads CASSQVRGPSTDTQYF. The DNA for the CDR3 is TGTGCCAGCAGCCAAGTTCGAGGGCCTAGCACAGATACGCAGTATTTT.

This clonotype was seen more than once but under ten times. The genes are TRBV6-6 and TRBJ2-7, with D possibly being TRBD2 (5 bases). V was trimmed by 0 bases and J by 6 bases, leaving 15 bases between them. CDR1 is MNHNY and CDR2 is SVGAGI in the germline V gene (reference sequence). CDR3 size: 15 residues. The DNA for the CDR3 is TGTGCCAGCAGTTACTCGATCGAGGTGGGGAGCGAGCAGTACTTC. Translating gives CASSYSIEVGSEQYF.

The chain employs TRBV6-5 and TRBJ2-3; 9 positions agree with TRBD2. Germline CDR1 is MNHEY and CDR2 is SVGAGI. The CDR3 spans 16 residues. V gave up 0 bases and J gave up 3 bases; unmatched junction bases: 4. The CDR3 region is CASSYSTGLATDTQYF. The CDR3 DNA reads as TGTGCCAGCAGTTACTCGACCGGACTAGCGACAGATACGCAGTATTTT.

This clonotype appeared many times. CDR3 DNA sequence: TGTGCCAGCAGCCAGACAGGTCTGAGCACCGGGGAGCTGTTTTTT. Protein sequence: CASSQTGLSTGELFF. The chain is built from TRBV5-5 and TRBJ2-2, with TRBD1 as a possible D gene (6 bases). The germline CDR1 and CDR2 sequences are SGHKS and YYEKEE (reference sequence). V lost 4 bases and J 4 bases, leaving 14 bases between the germline ends. There are 15 residues in the CDR3.

This clonotype occurred many times. The rearrangement links TRBV7-2 to TRBJ2-2; D not resolved. Germline values: CDR1 SGHTA, CDR2 FQGNSA. The CDR3 sequence is 13 residues long. V shed 2 bases and J shed 5 bases, with 6 bases lying between them. As DNA, the CDR3 is TGTGCCAGCAGCTTACTGGGAACCGGGGAGCTGTTTTTT. This encodes CASSLLGTGELFF.

The table lists this clonotype with a few counts. The V and J genes are TRBV6-1 and TRBJ2-3; D gene ambiguous. Germline loops: CDR1 MNHNS, CDR2 SASEGT. The CDR3 is made up of 15 amino acids. V gave up 3 bases and J gave up 2 bases, with 12 bases separating them. In DNA form, the CDR3 reads TGTGCCAGCAGTGAGGAGAGTAGTTACACAGATACGCAGTATTTT. It is translated as CASSEESSYTDTQYF.

This clonotype has at least ten counts. CDR3 in DNA: TGTGCCAGTAGTCCCCGGGACGCCTACGAGCAGTACTTC. Protein: CASSPRDAYEQYF. This chain joins TRBV19 and TRBJ2-7; D possibly matches TRBD1 or TRBD2 (5 bases each). This CDR3 has 13 amino acids. Germline V gene data show CDR1 as LNHDA and CDR2 as SQIVND (reference sequence). V was cut by 5 bases and J by 2 bases, with 10 bases left in between.

Many counts were recorded for this clonotype. The CDR3 nucleotides are TGTGCCAGCAGACAGGGGGTCTACGAGCAGTACTTC. Encoded protein: CASRQGVYEQYF. The gene calls are TRBV5-5 and TRBJ2-7; 8 nucleotides agree with TRBD1. This CDR3 spans 12 amino acids. Germline assignment: CDR1 SGHKS and CDR2 YYEKEE (reference sequence). V shed 5 bases and J 3 bases; nucleotides not matched to a gene: 1. The full variable domain, with the rest looked up from reference TRBV5-5 and TRBJ2-7, is DAGVTQSPTHLIKTRGQQVTLRCSPISGHKSVSWYQQVLGQGPQFIFQYYEKEERGRGNFPDRFSARQFPNYSSELNVNALLLGDSALYLCASRQGVYEQYFGPGTRLTVT.

V and J are TRBV6-6 and TRBJ1-5; D gene unclear. V was clipped by 8 bases and J by 3 bases, with 11 bases between them. Germline loops: CDR1 MNHNY, CDR2 SVGAGI (reference sequence). CDR3 length: 13 residues. Here the CDR3 reads CASSSGNNQPQHF. CDR3 sequence (DNA): TGTGCCAGCTCTTCGGGGAACAATCAGCCCCAGCATTTT.

In this sample, this clonotype turned up many times. The rearrangement links TRBV2 to TRBJ1-5; D gene ambiguous. Germline CDR1 reads SNHLY; CDR2 reads FYNNEI. V was trimmed by 8 bases and J by 0 bases, leaving 11 bases between them. The CDR3 covers 14 residues. CDR3 DNA sequence: TGTGCCAGCCTCGACACTTATAGCAATCAGCCCCAGCATTTT. As protein: CASLDTYSNQPQHF. Complete variable domain (other parts from reference TRBV2 and TRBJ1-5): EPEVTQTPSHQVTQMGQEVILRCVPISNHLYFYWYRQILGQKVEFLVSFYNNEISEKSEIFDDQFSVERPDGSNFTLKIRSTKLEDSAMYFCASLDTYSNQPQHFGDGTRLSIL.

A few counts support this clonotype. V usage is TRBV11-2 and J usage is TRBJ2-2; 9 bases fit TRBD2. The V and J ends lost 4 bases and 3 bases, in that order; junction bases with no gene match: 6. Germline CDR1 reads SGHAT; CDR2 reads FQNNGV. This CDR3 comprises 16 residues. The CDR3 protein is CASSSPLAGYTGELFF. The CDR3 DNA sequence: TGTGCCAGCAGCTCCCCCCTAGCGGGATACACCGGGGAGCTGTTTTTT.

The V gene is TRBV3-1, the J gene TRBJ1-2; D ambiguous. CDR3 size: 16 residues. The germline gives CDR1 LGHDT, CDR2 YNNKEL (reference sequence). V lost 1 base and J 2 bases, leaving 14 bases between the germline ends. CDR3 residues: CASSQGGQRLNYGYTF. The CDR3 nucleotides read TGTGCCAGCAGCCAAGGGGGTCAGAGATTGAACTATGGCTACACCTTC.

This clonotype turned up a few times. This chain links TRBV12-3 or TRBV12-4 with TRBJ2-3; 7 bases match TRBD1. The junction had 8 bases not matched to a gene; V was cut back by 5 bases and J by 0 bases. The CDR3 sequence is 16 residues long. As DNA, the CDR3 is TGTGCCAGCAGTACAAGACAGGGTTATAGCACAGATACGCAGTATTTT. Its translation is CASSTRQGYSTDTQYF.

In this sample, this clonotype turned up many times. The rearrangement uses TRBV21-1 and TRBJ1-1. TRBV21-1 corresponds to a pseudogene. The CDR3 loop spans 10 amino acids. The CDR3 loop reads CAKTGAEAFF. The CDR3 coding sequence is TGTGCCAAAACGGGAGCTGAAGCTTTCTTT.

The V and J genes are TRBV11-2 and TRBJ2-7; D assignment may be TRBD1 or TRBD2 (5 bases each). The CDR3 loop spans 13 amino acids. V was cut by 6 bases and J by 0 bases, with 9 bases left in between. Germline V gives CDR1 SGHAT, CDR2 FQNNGV. This CDR3 reads CASSSGTSYEQYF. The CDR3 nucleotides are TGTGCCAGCAGTTCCGGGACCTCCTACGAGCAGTACTTC.

The rearrangement links TRBV6-5 to TRBJ2-3; 9 nucleotides align to TRBD1. The CDR3 runs to 17 residues. Germline trimming cut 0 bases from V and 10 bases from J; bases unmatched to any gene: 14. Germline-derived CDR1 and CDR2 are MNHEY and SVGAGI. The CDR3: CASSYSISGQGGTAQYF. CDR3 coding DNA: TGTGCCAGCAGTTACTCGATTTCGGGACAGGGAGGGACAGCGCAGTATTTT.

The CDR3 nucleotides read TGTGCCAGCAGCCCCGGGCAGCTCAATGAGCAGTTCTTC. Translating gives CASSPGQLNEQFF. The chain couples TRBV7-9 to TRBJ2-1; D remains ambiguous. The germline V gene encodes CDR1 SEHNR and CDR2 FQNEAQ (reference sequence). The length of the CDR3 is 13 residues. Trimming stripped 5 bases from V and 6 bases from J, with 11 bases between.

This clonotype occurred many times. The rearrangement uses TRBV20-1 and TRBJ2-7; 7 positions match TRBD2. Germline V lookup: CDR1 DFQATT, CDR2 SNEGSKA (reference sequence). The CDR3 totals 13 residues. Trimming took 6 bases from V and 0 from J; bases not matched to a gene: 5. CDR3 residues: CSASGDHSYEQYF. The CDR3 nucleotides are TGCAGTGCCAGCGGGGACCACTCCTACGAGCAGTACTTC.

This clonotype came up a few times. The chain joins TRBV6-6 to TRBJ2-1, with 9 bases matching TRBD2. Germline V gene sequence: CDR1 MNHNY, CDR2 SVGAGI (reference sequence). CDR3 size: 14 residues. Trimming removed 5 bases from V and 6 bases from J; junction bases left unmatched: 5. The CDR3 sequence: CASSTGLAINEQFF. CDR3 DNA: TGTGCCAGCAGTACCGGACTAGCGATCAATGAGCAGTTCTTC.

There are many counts of this clonotype. This sequence joins TRBV4-1 and TRBJ2-3; tentatively, D is TRBD2 (6 bases). The CDR3 consists of 13 residues. V was pared by 2 bases and J by 5 bases, with 8 bases between. The germline V gene encodes CDR1 MGHRA and CDR2 YSYEKL. The CDR3 coding sequence is TGCGCCAGCAGCCAAATGGGGGGAGATACGCAGTATTTT. It codes for CASSQMGGDTQYF.